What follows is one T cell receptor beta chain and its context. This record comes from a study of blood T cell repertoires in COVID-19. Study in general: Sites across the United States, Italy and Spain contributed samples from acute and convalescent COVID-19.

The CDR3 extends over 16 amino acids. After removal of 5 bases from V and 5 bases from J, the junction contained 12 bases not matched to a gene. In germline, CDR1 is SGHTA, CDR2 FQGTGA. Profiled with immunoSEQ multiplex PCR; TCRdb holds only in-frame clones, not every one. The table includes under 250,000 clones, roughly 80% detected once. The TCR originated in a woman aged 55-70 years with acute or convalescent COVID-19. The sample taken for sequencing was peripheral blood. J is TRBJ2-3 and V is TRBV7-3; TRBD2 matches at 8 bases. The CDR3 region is CASSPSGGGPGDTQYF. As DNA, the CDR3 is TGTGCCAGCAGCCCTTCGGGCGGGGGGCCCGGAGATACGCAGTATTTT.